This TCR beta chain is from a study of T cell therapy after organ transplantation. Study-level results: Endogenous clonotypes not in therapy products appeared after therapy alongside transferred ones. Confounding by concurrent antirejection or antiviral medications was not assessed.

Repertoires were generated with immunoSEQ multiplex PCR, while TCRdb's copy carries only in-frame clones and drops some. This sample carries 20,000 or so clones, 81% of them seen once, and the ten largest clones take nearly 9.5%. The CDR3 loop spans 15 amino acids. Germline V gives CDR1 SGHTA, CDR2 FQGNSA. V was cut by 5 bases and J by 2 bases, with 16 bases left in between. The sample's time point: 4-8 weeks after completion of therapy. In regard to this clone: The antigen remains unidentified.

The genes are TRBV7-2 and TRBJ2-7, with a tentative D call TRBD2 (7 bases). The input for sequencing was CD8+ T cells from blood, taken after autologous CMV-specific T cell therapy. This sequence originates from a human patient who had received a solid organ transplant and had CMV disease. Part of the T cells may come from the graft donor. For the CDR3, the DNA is TGTGCCAGCAGCCCCGCGAGGGGGGGGCCCTACGAGCAGTACTTC. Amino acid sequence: CASSPARGGPYEQYF.